Listed below are T cell receptor beta chains from one sample, sequenced in a study of CD8+ T cells in alopecia areata. Clones were sequenced by immunoSEQ multiplex PCR, and TCRdb holds only the in-frame ones, with some missing. The sample holds approximately 140,000 clones, 47% seen once. Sample: CD4+ T cells sorted from blood. These receptors were taken from a human donor with alopecia areata. Both conserved end residues are part of each CDR3. The D gene is left open where the match is weak. Clone size is given for some rows only: seen once, a few or many times, or a class if the clone is expanded.

cdr3_aa cdr3_nt v_call clone_size d_call j_call
CASSQHRVGGANVLTF TGTGCCAGCAGCCAGCACAGGGTTGGTGGGGCCAACGTCCTGACTTTC TRBV14 - - TRBJ2-6
CAWSSGTSWNEQFF TGTGCCTGGAGTTCCGGGACTAGCTGGAATGAGCAGTTCTTC TRBV30 few TRBD2 TRBJ2-1
CASRDRGPYEQYF TGTGCCAGCAGAGACAGGGGCCCCTACGAGCAGTACTTC TRBV28 few TRBD1 TRBJ2-7
CASWALPNYGYTF TGTGCCAGCTGGGCCCTGCCCAACTATGGCTACACCTTC TRBV28 - - TRBJ1-2
CASSPRTGMNTGELFF TGTGCCAGCAGCCCCCGGACAGGCATGAACACCGGGGAGCTGTTTTTT TRBV11-2 - TRBD1 TRBJ2-2
CSVGTSGRSYEQYF TGCAGCGTGGGGACTAGCGGGCGCTCCTACGAGCAGTACTTC TRBV29-1 few TRBD2 TRBJ2-7
CASNSGSGYNEQFF TGTGCCAGCAATTCAGGGTCAGGCTACAATGAGCAGTTCTTC TRBV9 - - TRBJ2-1
CASRWGAGVTGELFF TGTGCCAGCAGATGGGGGGCTGGAGTAACCGGGGAGCTGTTTTTT TRBV5-4 few - TRBJ2-2
CSVYPGLCNPQGGELFF TGCAGCGTATACCCGGGCCTCTGTAACCCCCAGGGCGGGGAGCTGTTTTTT TRBV29-1 - - TRBJ2-2
CASRGPAHQETQYF TGTGCCAGCCGGGGCCCGGCCCATCAAGAGACCCAGTACTTC TRBV7-8 - - TRBJ2-5
CASRRGKDEQYF TGCGCCAGCCGACGCGGGAAGGACGAGCAGTACTTC TRBV5-1 few - TRBJ2-7
CASTGGSPGLANEQFF TGTGCCAGCACCGGGGGATCGCCGGGACTAGCGAATGAGCAGTTCTTC TRBV2 - TRBD2 TRBJ2-1
CASSPGLLNQPQHF TGCGCCAGCAGCCCGGGACTTCTCAATCAGCCCCAGCATTTT TRBV5-1 - - TRBJ1-5
CASSLPRGGAQNTGELFF TGTGCCAGCAGCTTGCCCCGGGGTGGGGCGCAGAACACCGGGGAGCTGTTTTTT TRBV5-4 - - TRBJ2-2
CASREIAYEQYF TGTGCCAGCCGGGAGATAGCCTACGAGCAGTACTTC TRBV2 - - TRBJ2-7
CSVGRTQSYEQYF TGCAGCGTTGGGAGGACCCAATCCTACGAGCAGTACTTC TRBV29-1 few - TRBJ2-7
CASSTGTDQYF TGTGCCAGCAGCACCGGGACAGACCAGTACTTC TRBV28 - TRBD1 TRBJ2-4
CASSSDLSTDTQYF TGTGCCAGCAGCTCTGACCTTTCCACAGATACGCAGTATTTT TRBV5-4 - - TRBJ2-3
CASSLDRTPQETQYF TGTGCCAGCAGCTTAGACAGGACACCCCAAGAGACCCAGTACTTC TRBV7-8 few - TRBJ2-5
CASSLGSSGRGLSSYNEQFF TGCGCCAGCAGCTTGGGGTCTAGCGGGAGGGGATTGAGCTCCTACAATGAGCAGTTCTTC TRBV5-1 - TRBD2 TRBJ2-1
CATTTTGTSTDTQYF TGCGCCACCACGACCACAGGGACTAGCACAGATACGCAGTATTTT TRBV5-1 - - TRBJ2-3
CASSDRTGTDTQYF TGTGCCAGCAGCGACCGGACTGGCACAGATACGCAGTATTTT TRBV9 few - TRBJ2-3
CASSLNYYTGELFF TGTGCCAGCAGCTTAAACTACTACACCGGGGAGCTGTTTTTT TRBV7-2 - - TRBJ2-2
CASSPYELNTGELFF TGCGCCAGCAGCCCTTACGAGCTAAACACCGGGGAGCTGTTTTTT TRBV5-1 - - TRBJ2-2
CSDLKREKVSKNIQYF TGCAGCGACCTCAAGCGGGAAAAGGTTTCCAAAAACATTCAGTACTTC TRBV29-1 - TRBD2 TRBJ2-4
CSVASSNQPQHF TGCAGCGTTGCGAGCAGCAATCAGCCCCAGCATTTT TRBV29-1 - - TRBJ1-5
CSVERQLNTEAFF TGCAGCGTTGAAAGACAGCTTAACACTGAAGCTTTCTTT TRBV29-1 - - TRBJ1-1
CASGVTGSDYNEQFF TGCGCCAGCGGCGTCACGGGTTCCGACTACAATGAGCAGTTCTTC TRBV5-1 - - TRBJ2-1
CASSLEGPLRTEAFF TGTGCCAGCAGCTTGGAAGGACCCCTTCGCACTGAAGCTTTCTTT TRBV5-4 few - TRBJ1-1
CASSSSVSYEQYF TGTGCCAGCAGTTCAAGCGTCTCCTACGAGCAGTACTTC TRBV28 - - TRBJ2-7
CASTPEGRGTQYF TGTGCCAGCACCCCTGAAGGACGCGGGACCCAGTACTTC TRBV2 - - TRBJ2-5
CASSPRGTNQPQHF TGTGCCAGCTCACCAAGGGGGACCAATCAGCCCCAGCATTTT TRBV18 - - TRBJ1-5
CASSFPVTDTQYF TGTGCCAGCAGCTTTCCCGTAACAGATACGCAGTATTTT TRBV7-9 few - TRBJ2-3
CASCEAMKGEKLFF TGTGCCAGCTGTGAGGCCATGAAGGGTGAAAAACTGTTTTTT TRBV2 - - TRBJ1-4
CASSPNPRDYGYTF TGTGCCAGCAGTCCAAACCCCAGGGACTATGGCTACACCTTC TRBV6-5 - - TRBJ1-2
CASREGAAYEQYF TGTGCCAGCAGAGAGGGGGCTGCCTACGAGCAGTACTTC TRBV7-9 - TRBD1 TRBJ2-7
CAWGTGYGYGYTF TGTGCCTGGGGTACGGGATATGGCTATGGCTACACCTTC TRBV30 - - TRBJ1-2
CAWRERLAEAFF TGTGCCTGGAGAGAAAGGTTGGCTGAAGCTTTCTTT TRBV30 - - TRBJ1-1
CASSPGQGEQFF TGCGCCAGCAGCCCAGGACAGGGAGAGCAGTTCTTC TRBV5-1 - TRBD1 TRBJ2-1
CASSEGYEQYF TGCGCCAGCAGTGAGGGCTACGAGCAGTACTTC TRBV10-2 - - TRBJ2-7
CASKKNPQNTGELFF TGTGCCAGCAAAAAAAACCCGCAGAACACCGGGGAGCTGTTTTTT TRBV2 - - TRBJ2-2
CSVLSRTVSYEQYF TGCAGCGTTTTGTCGAGGACAGTCTCCTACGAGCAGTACTTC TRBV29-1 few - TRBJ2-7